A selection of T cell receptor beta chains follows, all from one sample in a study of response to subunit inactivated influenza vaccine. TCRdb recomputed calls from the RT-PCR reads with MiXCR, one row per CDR3 protein. This repertoire shows roughly 570,000 distinct CDR3 sequences, about 14% found once; its top ten account for 11%. Sequencing used PBMCs from blood, obtained 11 to 12 days after vaccination. Receptor source: a man aged 50 or older who received an inactivated influenza vaccine. Both conserved end residues are part of each CDR3. Clone size is stated in some rows and not others, as once, few, many or a class when expanded.

v_gene | abundance | CDR3aa
TRBV29-1 | NA | CSAPSIRADTQYF
TRBV4-3 | few | CASSQEAWGPYIQYF
TRBV19 | few | CASSLESRSNQPQHF
TRBV7-2 | NA | CASSLSTGPYEQYF
TRBV11-1 | NA | CASSLLISGDTQYF
TRBV6-4 | NA | CASKGIGATGELFF
TRBV20-1 | many | CSARDKGQGNQPQHF
TRBV12-3/TRBV12-4 | few | CASSTTQGNPTEAFF
TRBV4-2 | many | CASSQDGQQNSPLHF
TRBV7-9 | NA | CASTQSGDIQYF
TRBV11-2 | many | CASSFDSSGNTIYF
TRBV12-3/TRBV12-4 | NA | CASSRIGSQPQHF
TRBV3-1 | many | CASSQERLAGGAEQFF
TRBV20-1 | few | CSASGETHGYTF
TRBV9 | NA | CASSGDPRASSYEQYF
TRBV15 | NA | CATSRGLSSEQYF
TRBV29-1 | NA | CSVAASGYEQYF
TRBV20-1 | few | CSARDLGGPEAFF
TRBV12-3/TRBV12-4 | NA | CASRHRGGYTF
TRBV6-2/TRBV6-3 | NA | CASSRRTEPPHEQFF
TRBV4-2 | few | CASSQDLVRPQHF
TRBV27 | NA | CASSSGDRGETQYF
TRBV7-9 | few | CASSSGRGKYEQYF
TRBV7-9 | few | CASSLVATGELFF
TRBV10-2 | NA | CASSADRGLGYTF
TRBV6-2/TRBV6-3 | few | CASSYSKGQPQHF
TRBV12-3/TRBV12-4 | NA | CASSVGQPTATQYF
TRBV2 | few | CASSGPESAYEQYF
TRBV11-2 | once | CASSSLGLAGTSTDTQYF
TRBV4-3 | NA | CASSQVGEAGELFF
TRBV12-3/TRBV12-4 | many | CASSSGQGRETQYF
TRBV7-9 | NA | CASSLGWGRVNYEQYF
TRBV10-3 | many | CAISGGTGELFF
TRBV6-2/TRBV6-3 | few | CATTPTAGGYNEQFF
TRBV7-2 | few | CASSLQNPYEAFF
TRBV9 | NA | CASSVDGTGVSEQYF
TRBV4-3 | few | CASSQDFGGIGTQYF
TRBV3-1 | few | CASSQIGQGARNSPLHF
TRBV28 | many | CASSLVGTNTGELFF
TRBV27 | few | CASSLSPEHTQYF
TRBV24-1 | few | CATSESPPGQDYNEQFF
TRBV19 | few | CASSIVGRGYNEQFF
TRBV4-1 | few | CASSQEPTSGGNEQFF
TRBV4-3 | NA | CASSQVGGDRNEKLFF
TRBV12-3/TRBV12-4 | few | CASRPGQTFGGYTF
TRBV29-1 | few | CSVVREPTVNIQYF
TRBV30 | few | CAWNSGRAGELFF
TRBV28 | few | CASSLSGQPNYGYTF
TRBV6-1 | NA | CASSPDSILHEQYF
TRBV30 | few | CAWTKVGTGELFF
TRBV5-5 | few | CASSRTSGVEQFF
TRBV7-9 | few | CASSLSTGSPLHF
TRBV7-6 | NA | CASSLDQAGQGSEQYF
TRBV11-2 | NA | CASSPTVTQYF
TRBV5-1 | NA | CASSGGGTVPGELFF